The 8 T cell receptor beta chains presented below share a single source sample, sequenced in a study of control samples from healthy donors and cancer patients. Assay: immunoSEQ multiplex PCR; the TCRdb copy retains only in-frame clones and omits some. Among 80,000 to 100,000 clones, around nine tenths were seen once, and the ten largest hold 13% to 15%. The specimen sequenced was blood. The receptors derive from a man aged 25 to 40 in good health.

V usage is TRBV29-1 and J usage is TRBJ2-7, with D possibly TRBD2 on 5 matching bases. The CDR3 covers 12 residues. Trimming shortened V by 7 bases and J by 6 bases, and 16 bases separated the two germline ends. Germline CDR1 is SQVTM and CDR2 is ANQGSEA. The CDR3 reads CSGGSGSSEQYF. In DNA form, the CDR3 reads TGCAGCGGGGGTTCGGGGAGTTCCGAGCAGTACTTC.

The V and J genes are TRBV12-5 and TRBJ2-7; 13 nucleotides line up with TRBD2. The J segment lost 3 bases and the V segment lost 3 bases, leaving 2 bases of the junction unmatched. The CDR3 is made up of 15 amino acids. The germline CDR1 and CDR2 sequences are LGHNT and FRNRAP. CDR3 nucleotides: TGTGCTAGTGGTTTTGGACTAGCGGGAGTCTACGAGCAGTACTTC. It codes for CASGFGLAGVYEQYF.

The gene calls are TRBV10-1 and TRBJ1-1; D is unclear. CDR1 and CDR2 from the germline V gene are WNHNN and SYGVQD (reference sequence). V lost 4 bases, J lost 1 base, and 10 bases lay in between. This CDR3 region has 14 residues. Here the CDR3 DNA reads TGCGCCAGCAGTGCTTCGTCAGCGAACACTGAAGCTTTCTTT. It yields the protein CASSASSANTEAFF.

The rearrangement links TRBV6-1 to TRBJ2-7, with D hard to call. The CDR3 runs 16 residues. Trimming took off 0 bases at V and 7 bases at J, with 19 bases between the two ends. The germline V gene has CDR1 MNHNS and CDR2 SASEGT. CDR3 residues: CASSEALRRYAWEQYF. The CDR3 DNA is TGTGCCAGCAGTGAAGCGCTTCGACGGTACGCTTGGGAGCAGTACTTC.

This CDR3 reads CASSFGVSGTEAFF. The CDR3 nucleotides read TGCGCCAGCAGCTTTGGGGTTAGCGGCACTGAAGCTTTCTTT. V usage is TRBV5-1 and J usage is TRBJ1-1; D gene ambiguous. This CDR3 spans 14 amino acids. Between the trimmed V and J ends, which lost 2 bases and 4 bases, there was a span of 12 bases. Germline V CDR1 and CDR2: SGHRS, YFSETQ.

The CDR3 bases are TGTGCCAGCCGCCACAGAACGGCTGAAAAACTGTTTTTT. Translation gives CASRHRTAEKLFF. This sequence joins TRBV19 and TRBJ1-4; D remains unclear. From germline, CDR1 is LNHDA and CDR2 SQIVND (reference sequence). This CDR3 has 13 residues. V lost 9 bases and J 7 bases, leaving 15 bases between the germline ends.

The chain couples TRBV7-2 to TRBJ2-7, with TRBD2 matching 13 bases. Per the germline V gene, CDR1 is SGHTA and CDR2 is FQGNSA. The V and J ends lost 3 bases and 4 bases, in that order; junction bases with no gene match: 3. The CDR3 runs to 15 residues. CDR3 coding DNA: TGTGCCAGCAGCTTGGGACTAGCGGGAATTTACGAGCAGTACTTC. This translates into CASSLGLAGIYEQYF. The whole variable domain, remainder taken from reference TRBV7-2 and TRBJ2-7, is GAGVSQSPSNKVTEKGKDVELRCDPISGHTALYWYRQSLGQGLEFLIYFQGNSAPDKSGLPSDRFSAERTGGSVSTLTIQRTQQEDSAVYLCASSLGLAGIYEQYFGPGTRLTVT.

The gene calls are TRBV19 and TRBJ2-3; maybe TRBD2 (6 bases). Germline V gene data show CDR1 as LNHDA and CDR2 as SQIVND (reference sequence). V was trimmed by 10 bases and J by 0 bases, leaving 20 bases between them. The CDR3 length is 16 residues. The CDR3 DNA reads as TGTGCCACTCTTGAGACCCCCCGGGAGAGCACAGATACGCAGTATTTT. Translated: CATLETPRESTDTQYF.